These 19 T cell receptor beta chains originate from one sample sequenced in a study of beta chain features in type 1 diabetes. The study's findings and limits: In all four CD4+ subsets, TCRB CDR3 length was significantly, moderately reduced in type 1 diabetes.

Their target antigens are unknown. What was sequenced were expressed TCRB transcripts, since all of the isolated RNA had been reverse transcribed. Sequencing was performed with immunoSEQ multiplex PCR; in TCRdb, only in-frame clones are kept and a portion is missing. The sample holds hundreds of thousands of clones, around 15% seen once. Material: naive CD4+ T cells from blood. The receptors stem from a man younger than 30 with type 1 diabetes.

The V gene is TRBV7-9, the J gene TRBJ2-3, with 7 bases fitting TRBD2. The V gene's germline CDR1 is SEHNR and CDR2 FQNEAQ (reference sequence). This CDR3 comprises 17 residues. After removal of 5 bases from V and 3 bases from J, the junction contained 14 bases not matched to a gene. CDR3: CASSLPGGTSATDTQYF. CDR3 nucleotide sequence: TGTGCCAGCAGCCTCCCCGGGGGAACTAGCGCGACAGATACGCAGTATTTT. The entire variable domain, with the rest obtained from reference TRBV7-9 and TRBJ2-3, is as follows: DTGVSQNPRHKITKRGQNVTFRCDPISEHNRLYWYRQTLGQGPEFLTYFQNEAQLEKSRLLSDRFSAERPKGSFSTLEIQRTEQGDSAMYLCASSLPGGTSATDTQYFGPGTRLTVL.

This clone was recorded a few times. This chain uses TRBV28 with TRBJ2-7, with D possibly being TRBD1 (6 bases). V was cut by 2 bases and J by 4 bases, with 12 bases left in between. Germline V gene sequence: CDR1 MDHEN, CDR2 SYDVKM. The CDR3 spans 14 residues. CDR3 sequence (DNA): TGTGCCAGCAGTTTACAGGGGCCCTATTACGAGCAGTACTTC. Translation: CASSLQGPYYEQYF.

This chain links TRBV5-4 with TRBJ1-3; D ambiguous. V was shortened by 4 bases and J by 3 bases, with 8 bases between the two germline ends. The CDR3 is made up of 13 amino acids. Germline values: CDR1 SGHNT, CDR2 YYREEE (reference sequence). CDR3 in amino acids: CASSLQIGNTIYF. CDR3 DNA: TGTGCCAGCAGCCTGCAAATTGGAAACACCATATATTTT.

V usage is TRBV7-9 and J usage is TRBJ2-1; 7 bases line up with TRBD2. CDR3 length equals 16 residues. The germline gives CDR1 SEHNR, CDR2 FQNEAQ (reference sequence). Germline trimming cut 7 bases from V and 0 bases from J; bases unmatched to any gene: 9. The chain's CDR3 is CASIIGRESSYNEQFF. In DNA form, the CDR3 reads TGTGCCAGCATCATAGGGCGGGAGAGCTCCTACAATGAGCAGTTCTTC. Full variable domain (missing parts from reference TRBV7-9 and TRBJ2-1): DTGVSQNPRHKITKRGQNVTFRCDPISEHNRLYWYRQTLGQGPEFLTYFQNEAQLEKSRLLSDRFSAERPKGSFSTLEIQRTEQGDSAMYLCASIIGRESSYNEQFFGPGTRLTVL.

The rearrangement links TRBV6-6 to TRBJ1-4; perhaps TRBD1 as D (5 bases). Germline V gene sequence: CDR1 MNHNY, CDR2 SVGAGI (reference sequence). Trimming left V 5 bases short and J 8 bases short, with 15 bases between. This CDR3 spans 14 amino acids. This CDR3 is CASSMTPGEEKLFF. The CDR3 nucleotides are TGTGCCAGCAGTATGACGCCGGGGGAGGAAAAACTGTTTTTT.

This clone was counted only a few times. This rearrangement joins TRBV7-9 to TRBJ2-1; D is possibly TRBD1 (5 bases). Germline assignment: CDR1 SEHNR and CDR2 FQNEAQ (reference sequence). V lost 5 bases and J 5 bases, leaving 10 bases between the germline ends. This CDR3 comprises 13 residues. CDR3 sequence reads: CASSPLQDNEQFF. The CDR3 DNA follows: TGTGCCAGCAGCCCACTACAGGACAATGAGCAGTTCTTC.

The CDR3 protein is CASSLERDRARRYNEQFF. DNA for the CDR3: TGCGCCAGCAGCTTGGAACGGGACAGGGCCCGAAGATACAATGAGCAGTTCTTC. The chain couples TRBV5-1 to TRBJ2-1; 9 nucleotides line up with TRBD1. Germline lookup yields CDR1 SGHRS and CDR2 YFSETQ. The CDR3 covers 18 residues. V trimming: 0 bases; J trimming: 4 bases; junction bases outside the gene matches: 11. Drawing the rest from reference TRBV5-1 and TRBJ2-1, the complete variable domain is KAGVTQTPRYLIKTRGQQVTLSCSPISGHRSVSWYQQTPGQGLQFLFEYFSETQRNKGNFPGRFSGRQFSNSRSEMNVSTLELGDSALYLCASSLERDRARRYNEQFFGPGTRLTVL.

The chain combines TRBV5-4 with TRBJ1-1; TRBD1 matches 7 bases. This CDR3 spans 14 amino acids. The J segment lost 3 bases and the V segment lost 5 bases, leaving 7 bases of the junction unmatched. Germline V CDR1 and CDR2: SGHNT, YYREEE (reference sequence). CDR3 bases: TGTGCCAGCAGTCTCCCGGGACAGCACACTGAAGCTTTCTTT. Translating gives CASSLPGQHTEAFF.

The chain has TRBV14 and TRBJ1-1, with D possibly matching TRBD1 (5 bases). The V end was cut by 4 bases, the J end by 1 base, with 16 bases between. The CDR3 runs 16 residues. CDR1 is SGHDN, CDR2 FVKESK, per germline. CDR3 in amino acids: CASSPQAGGSNTEAFF. In DNA, the CDR3 is TGTGCCAGCAGCCCTCAAGCGGGGGGGTCGAACACTGAAGCTTTCTTT.

This clone was counted a few times. V and J are TRBV7-4 and TRBJ2-7; 11 bases match TRBD2. Germline V gene sequence: CDR1 SGHVT, CDR2 SQSDAQ. The CDR3 runs 17 residues. V shed 1 base and J 2 bases; nucleotides not matched to a gene: 7. The CDR3 here is CASSLGTSGSLTYEQYF. The CDR3, as DNA: TGTGCCAGCAGCTTAGGGACTAGCGGGTCTCTAACCTACGAGCAGTACTTC.

The V gene is TRBV6-5, the J gene TRBJ2-7; 7 bases line up with TRBD1. The trim removed 2 bases at V and 3 bases at J, leaving 4 bases unmatched. This CDR3 region has 14 residues. Germline V gene sequence: CDR1 MNHEY, CDR2 SVGAGI. CDR3 residues: CASSYGTANYEQYF. The DNA of the CDR3 is TGTGCCAGCAGTTACGGGACAGCTAACTACGAGCAGTACTTC.

The chain couples TRBV5-6 to TRBJ2-7; the D is unclear. CDR1 is SGHDT and CDR2 is YYEEEE in the germline V gene. V was clipped by 9 bases and J by 6 bases, with 19 bases between them. The CDR3 is made up of 13 amino acids. The CDR3: CATLRQGKGEQYF. The CDR3 region has the DNA TGTGCCACCCTTAGACAAGGGAAAGGCGAGCAGTACTTC.

The chain combines TRBV5-6 with TRBJ1-2; the match to TRBD1 covers 8 bases. CDR1 and CDR2 (germline): SGHDT, YYEEEE. This CDR3 contains 12 residues. V lost 6 bases and J lost 7; bases outside the gene matches: 5. The CDR3 DNA follows: TGTGCCAGCAACATTGGACAGGGTGGCTACACCTTC. Translated, it gives CASNIGQGGYTF.

The J gene is TRBJ1-4, the V gene TRBV9; D gene uncertain. Looked up from germline, CDR1 is SGDLS and CDR2 is YYNGEE. This CDR3 comprises 11 residues. V lost 4 bases and J 10 bases, leaving 8 bases between the germline ends. The chain's CDR3 is CASSTPGKLFF. The CDR3 DNA is TGTGCCAGCAGCACCCCGGGAAAACTGTTTTTT. Drawing the rest from reference TRBV9 and TRBJ1-4, the complete variable domain is DSGVTQTPKHLITATGQRVTLRCSPRSGDLSVYWYQQSLDQGLQFLIQYYNGEERAKGNILERFSAQQFPDLHSELNLSSLELGDSALYFCASSTPGKLFFGSGTQLSVL.

The rearrangement joins TRBV7-9 to TRBJ1-6, with 7 nucleotides matching TRBD1. J gave up 7 bases and V 6 bases, and 12 bases lay outside the gene matches. The CDR3 is 16 residues long. Germline CDR1 reads SEHNR; CDR2 reads FQNEAQ (reference sequence). CDR3 amino acids: CASSTLTGEWNSPLHF. The CDR3 coding sequence is TGTGCCAGCAGTACACTCACAGGGGAATGGAATTCACCCCTCCACTTT.

The sample holds a few counts of this clone. The CDR3 region is CAWSVQRIWAGVTYEQYF. Written as DNA, the CDR3 is TGTGCCTGGAGTGTACAGAGGATTTGGGCAGGGGTAACCTACGAGCAGTACTTC. The chain employs TRBV30 and TRBJ2-7; a weak D match, TRBD1 (6 bases). The CDR3 has 18 residues. CDR1 and CDR2 (germline): GTSNPN, SVGIG (reference sequence). Trimming took 0 bases from V and 2 from J, leaving 23 bases between them. The full variable domain, completed using reference TRBV30 and TRBJ2-7, is SQTIHQWPATLVQPVGSPLSLECTVEGTSNPNLYWYRQAAGRGLQLLFYSVGIGQISSEVPQNLSASRPQDRQFILSSKKLLLSDSGFYLCAWSVQRIWAGVTYEQYFGPGTRLTVT.

Only a few counts were recorded for this clone. The chain couples TRBV9 to TRBJ2-2; D is undetermined. From germline, CDR1 is SGDLS and CDR2 YYNGEE. Trimming took 0 bases from V and 6 from J, leaving 9 bases between them. CDR3 length equals 14 residues. This CDR3 reads CASSVDRVPGELFF. CDR3 DNA: TGTGCCAGCAGCGTAGACCGGGTACCCGGGGAGCTGTTTTTT.

The gene calls are TRBV7-2 and TRBJ1-4; a weak D match, TRBD1 (5 bases). The CDR3 totals 12 residues. The ends were cut back, 5 bases at V and 11 bases at J, with 12 bases in the middle. CDR1 and CDR2 from the germline V gene are SGHTA and FQGNSA. The CDR3 region is CASSTGPRKLFF. DNA for the CDR3: TGTGCCAGCAGCACGGGACCAAGGAAACTGTTTTTT.

The sample holds a few counts of this clone. This chain connects TRBV29-1 to TRBJ1-5; D is possibly TRBD1 (5 bases). The CDR3 has 13 residues. Germline V gene data show CDR1 as SQVTM and CDR2 as ANQGSEA. V shed 4 bases and J shed 3 bases, with 10 bases lying between them. The CDR3 DNA sequence: TGCAGCGTTGCCCCGGGGGTCAATCAGCCCCAGCATTTT. Its protein product is CSVAPGVNQPQHF.